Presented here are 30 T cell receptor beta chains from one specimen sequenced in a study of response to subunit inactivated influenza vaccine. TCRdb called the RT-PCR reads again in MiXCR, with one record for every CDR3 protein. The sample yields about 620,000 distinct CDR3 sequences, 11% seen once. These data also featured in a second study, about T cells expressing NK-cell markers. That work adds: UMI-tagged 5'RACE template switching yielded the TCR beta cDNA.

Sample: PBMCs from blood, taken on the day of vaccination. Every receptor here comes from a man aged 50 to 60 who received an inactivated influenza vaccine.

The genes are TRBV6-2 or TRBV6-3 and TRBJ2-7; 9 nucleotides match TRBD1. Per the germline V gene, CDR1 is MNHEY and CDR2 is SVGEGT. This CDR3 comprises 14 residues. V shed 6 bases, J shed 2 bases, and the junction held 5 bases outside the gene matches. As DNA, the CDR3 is TGTGCCAGCAGGAAGAGGGACAGGGCCTACGAGCAGTACTTC. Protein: CASRKRDRAYEQYF.

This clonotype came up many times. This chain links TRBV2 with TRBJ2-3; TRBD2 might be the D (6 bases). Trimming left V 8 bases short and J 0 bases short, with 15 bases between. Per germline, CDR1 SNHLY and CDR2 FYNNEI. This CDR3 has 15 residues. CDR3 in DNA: TGTGCCAGCGAAACCGGGAGTTTTAGCACAGATACGCAGTATTTT. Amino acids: CASETGSFSTDTQYF. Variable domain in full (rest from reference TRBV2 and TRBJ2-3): EPEVTQTPSHQVTQMGQEVILRCVPISNHLYFYWYRQILGQKVEFLVSFYNNEISEKSEIFDDQFSVERPDGSNFTLKIRSTKLEDSAMYFCASETGSFSTDTQYFGPGTRLTVL.

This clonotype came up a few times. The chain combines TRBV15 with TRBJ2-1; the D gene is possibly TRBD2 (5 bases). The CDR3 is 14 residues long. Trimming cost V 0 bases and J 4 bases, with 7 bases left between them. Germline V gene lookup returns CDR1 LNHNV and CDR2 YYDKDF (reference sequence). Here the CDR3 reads CATSREAEYNEQFF. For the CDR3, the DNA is TGTGCCACCAGCAGAGAAGCGGAGTACAATGAGCAGTTCTTC.

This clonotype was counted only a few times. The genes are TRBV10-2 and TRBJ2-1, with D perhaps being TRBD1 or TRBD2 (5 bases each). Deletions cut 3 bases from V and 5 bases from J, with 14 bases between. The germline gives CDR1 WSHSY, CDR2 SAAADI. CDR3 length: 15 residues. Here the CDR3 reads CASSETGGWDNEQFF. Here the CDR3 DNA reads TGCGCCAGCAGTGAAACAGGAGGTTGGGACAATGAGCAGTTCTTC.

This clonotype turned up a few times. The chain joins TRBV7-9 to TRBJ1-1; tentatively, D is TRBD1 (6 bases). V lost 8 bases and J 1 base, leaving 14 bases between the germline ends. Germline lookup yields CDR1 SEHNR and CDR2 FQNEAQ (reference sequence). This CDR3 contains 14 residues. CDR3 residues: CASPTTGANTEAFF. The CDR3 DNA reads TGTGCCAGCCCAACGACAGGAGCGAACACTGAAGCTTTCTTT.

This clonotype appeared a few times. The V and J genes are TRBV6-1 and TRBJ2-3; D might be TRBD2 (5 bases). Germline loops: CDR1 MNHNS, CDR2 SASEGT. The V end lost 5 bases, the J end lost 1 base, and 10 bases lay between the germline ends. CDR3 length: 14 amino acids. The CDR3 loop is CASSRMGGTDTQYF. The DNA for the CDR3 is TGTGCCAGCAGTCGAATGGGAGGCACAGATACGCAGTATTTT.

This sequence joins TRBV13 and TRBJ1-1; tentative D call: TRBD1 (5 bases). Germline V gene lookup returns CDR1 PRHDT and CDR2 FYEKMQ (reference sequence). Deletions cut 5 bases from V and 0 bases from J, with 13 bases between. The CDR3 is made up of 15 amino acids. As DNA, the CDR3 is TGTGCCAGCAGCGCGTGGGGCGCGATGAACACTGAAGCTTTCTTT. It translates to CASSAWGAMNTEAFF.

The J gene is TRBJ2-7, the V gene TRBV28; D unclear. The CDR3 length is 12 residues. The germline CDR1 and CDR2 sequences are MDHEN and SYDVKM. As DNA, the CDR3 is TGTGCTACCACCACGGGCTCCTACGAGCAGTACTTC. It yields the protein CATTTGSYEQYF.

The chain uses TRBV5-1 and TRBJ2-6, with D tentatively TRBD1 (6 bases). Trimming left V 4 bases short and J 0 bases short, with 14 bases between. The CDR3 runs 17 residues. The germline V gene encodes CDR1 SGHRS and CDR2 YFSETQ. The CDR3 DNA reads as TGCGCCAGCAGCCTCTGGACAGCCCTCTCTGGGGCCAACGTCCTGACTTTC. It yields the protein CASSLWTALSGANVLTF.

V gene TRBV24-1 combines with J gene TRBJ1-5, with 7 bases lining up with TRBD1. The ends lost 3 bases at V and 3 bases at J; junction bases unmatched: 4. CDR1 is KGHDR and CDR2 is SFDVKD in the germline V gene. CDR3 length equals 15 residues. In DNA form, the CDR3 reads TGTGCCACCAGTGATGCAGGGACAGTCAATCAGCCCCAGCATTTT. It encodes CATSDAGTVNQPQHF.

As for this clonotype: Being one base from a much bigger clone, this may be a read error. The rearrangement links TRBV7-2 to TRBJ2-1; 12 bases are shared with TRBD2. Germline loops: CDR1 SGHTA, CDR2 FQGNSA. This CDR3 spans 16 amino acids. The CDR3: CDSSVTSGGRYNEQFF. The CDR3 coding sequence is TGTGACAGCAGCGTGACTAGCGGGGGTCGATACAATGAGCAGTTCTTC.

CDR3 DNA sequence: TGTGCCACCGATCGACAGAGGGAGACCCAGTACTTC. It codes for CATDRQRETQYF. The chain carries TRBV28 and TRBJ2-5; D possibly corresponds to TRBD1 (5 bases). This CDR3 spans 12 amino acids. V lost 10 bases and J lost 5, with 14 bases in between. CDR1 is MDHEN and CDR2 is SYDVKM in the germline V gene. Together with reference TRBV28 and TRBJ2-5, the CDR3 gives the full variable domain: DVKVTQSSRYLVKRTGEKVFLECVQDMDHENMFWYRQDPGLGLRLIYFSYDVKMKEKGDIPEGYSVSREKKERFSLILESASTNQTSMYLCATDRQRETQYFGPGTRLLVL.

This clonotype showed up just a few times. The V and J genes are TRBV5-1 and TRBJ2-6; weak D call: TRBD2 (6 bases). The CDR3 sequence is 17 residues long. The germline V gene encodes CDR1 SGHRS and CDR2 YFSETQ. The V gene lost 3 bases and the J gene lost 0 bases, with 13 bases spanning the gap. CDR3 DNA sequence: TGCGCCAGCAGCTCTTTGAAGGGAGGCTCTGGGGCCAACGTCCTGACTTTC. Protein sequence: CASSSLKGGSGANVLTF. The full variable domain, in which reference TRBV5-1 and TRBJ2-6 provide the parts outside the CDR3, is KAGVTQTPRYLIKTRGQQVTLSCSPISGHRSVSWYQQTPGQGLQFLFEYFSETQRNKGNFPGRFSGRQFSNSRSEMNVSTLELGDSALYLCASSSLKGGSGANVLTFGAGSRLTVL.

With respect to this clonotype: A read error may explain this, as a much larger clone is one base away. The chain's CDR3 is CGVTTGLGELFF. The CDR3 DNA follows: TGCGGCGTTACCACAGGGCTGGGGGAGCTGTTTTTT. The V and J genes are TRBV29-1 and TRBJ2-2; maybe TRBD1 (6 bases). CDR3 length: 12 amino acids. CDR1 is SQVTM and CDR2 is ANQGSEA in the germline V gene.

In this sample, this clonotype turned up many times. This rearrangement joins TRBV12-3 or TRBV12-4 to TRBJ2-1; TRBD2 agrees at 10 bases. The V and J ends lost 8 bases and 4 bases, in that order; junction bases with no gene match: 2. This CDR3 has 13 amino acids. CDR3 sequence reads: CASETSGYNEQFF. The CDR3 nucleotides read TGTGCCAGCGAGACTAGCGGGTACAATGAGCAGTTCTTC.

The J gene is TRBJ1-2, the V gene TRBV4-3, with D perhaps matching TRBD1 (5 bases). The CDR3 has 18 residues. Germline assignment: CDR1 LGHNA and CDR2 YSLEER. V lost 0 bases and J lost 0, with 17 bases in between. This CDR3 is CASSQEVNRQRANYGYTF. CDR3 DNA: TGCGCCAGCAGCCAAGAGGTGAACCGACAGCGAGCTAACTATGGCTACACCTTC.

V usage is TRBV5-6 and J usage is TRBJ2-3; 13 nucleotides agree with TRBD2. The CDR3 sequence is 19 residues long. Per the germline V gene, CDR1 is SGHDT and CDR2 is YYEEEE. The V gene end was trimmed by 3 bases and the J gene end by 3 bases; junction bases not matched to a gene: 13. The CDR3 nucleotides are TGTGCCAGCAGCTCCCTGACTAGCGGGGGGAACTCGGCGACAGATACGCAGTATTTT. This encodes CASSSLTSGGNSATDTQYF.

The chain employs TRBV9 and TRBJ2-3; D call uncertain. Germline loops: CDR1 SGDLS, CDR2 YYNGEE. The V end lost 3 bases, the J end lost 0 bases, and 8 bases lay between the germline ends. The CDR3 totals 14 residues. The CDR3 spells CASSARQSTDTQYF. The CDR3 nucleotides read TGTGCCAGCAGCGCCCGTCAGAGCACAGATACGCAGTATTTT.

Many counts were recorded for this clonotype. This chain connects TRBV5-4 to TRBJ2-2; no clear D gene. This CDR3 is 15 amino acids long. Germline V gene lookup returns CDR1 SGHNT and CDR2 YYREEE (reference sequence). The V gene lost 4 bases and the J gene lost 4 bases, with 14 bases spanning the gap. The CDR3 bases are TGTGCCAGCAGCCCCCAGTTGGGTTCCACCGGGGAGCTGTTTTTT. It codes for CASSPQLGSTGELFF.

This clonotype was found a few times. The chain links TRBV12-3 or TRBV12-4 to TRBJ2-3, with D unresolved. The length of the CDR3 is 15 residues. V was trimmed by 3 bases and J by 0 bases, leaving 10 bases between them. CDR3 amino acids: CASSFSGQSTDTQYF. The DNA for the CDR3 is TGTGCCAGCAGTTTCAGTGGGCAGAGCACAGATACGCAGTATTTT.

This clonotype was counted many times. CDR3 loop: CASSLGALQETQYF. CDR3 bases: TGCGCCAGCAGCTTGGGGGCACTTCAAGAGACCCAGTACTTC. The chain has TRBV5-1 and TRBJ2-5; D remains unclear. The germline CDR1 and CDR2 sequences are SGHRS and YFSETQ. The CDR3 length is 14 residues. Trimming stripped 0 bases from V and 2 bases from J, with 8 bases between.

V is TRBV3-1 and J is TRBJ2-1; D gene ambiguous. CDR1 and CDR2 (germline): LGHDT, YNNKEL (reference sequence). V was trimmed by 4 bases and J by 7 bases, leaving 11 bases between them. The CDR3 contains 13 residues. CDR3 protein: CASSPGSWNEQFF. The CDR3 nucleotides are TGTGCCAGCAGCCCCGGGTCTTGGAATGAGCAGTTCTTC.

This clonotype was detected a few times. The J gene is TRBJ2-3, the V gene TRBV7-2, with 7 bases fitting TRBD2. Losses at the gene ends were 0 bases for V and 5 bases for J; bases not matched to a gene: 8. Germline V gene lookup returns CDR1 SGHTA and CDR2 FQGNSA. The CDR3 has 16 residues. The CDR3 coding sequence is TGTGCCAGCAGCTTAGCCGGGGCGGGAGTCATAGATACGCAGTATTTT. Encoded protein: CASSLAGAGVIDTQYF.

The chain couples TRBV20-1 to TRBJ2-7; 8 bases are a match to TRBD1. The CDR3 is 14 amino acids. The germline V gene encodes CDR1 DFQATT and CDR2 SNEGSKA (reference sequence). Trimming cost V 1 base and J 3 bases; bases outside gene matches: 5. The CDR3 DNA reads TGCAGTGCTAGAGCAAACAGGGGGTACTACGAGCAGTACTTC. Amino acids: CSARANRGYYEQYF.

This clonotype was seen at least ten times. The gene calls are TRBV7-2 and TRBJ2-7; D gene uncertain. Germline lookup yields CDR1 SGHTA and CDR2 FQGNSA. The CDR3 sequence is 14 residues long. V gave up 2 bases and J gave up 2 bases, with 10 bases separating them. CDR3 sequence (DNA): TGTGCCAGCAGCTTATCAGGCTGGCCCTACGAGCAGTACTTC. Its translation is CASSLSGWPYEQYF. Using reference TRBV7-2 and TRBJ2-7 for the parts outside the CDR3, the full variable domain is GAGVSQSPSNKVTEKGKDVELRCDPISGHTALYWYRQSLGQGLEFLIYFQGNSAPDKSGLPSDRFSAERTGGSVSTLTIQRTQQEDSAVYLCASSLSGWPYEQYFGPGTRLTVT.

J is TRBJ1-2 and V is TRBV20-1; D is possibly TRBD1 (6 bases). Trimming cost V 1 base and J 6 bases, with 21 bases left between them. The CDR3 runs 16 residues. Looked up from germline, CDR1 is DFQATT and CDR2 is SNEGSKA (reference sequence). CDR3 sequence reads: CSARGFRQGEGDGYTF. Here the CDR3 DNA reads TGCAGTGCTAGAGGGTTTAGGCAGGGCGAGGGGGATGGCTACACCTTC.

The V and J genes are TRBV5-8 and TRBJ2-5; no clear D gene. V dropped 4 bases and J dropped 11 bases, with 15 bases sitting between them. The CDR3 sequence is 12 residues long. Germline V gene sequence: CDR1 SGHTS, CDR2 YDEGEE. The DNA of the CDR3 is TGTGCCAGCAGCCGAGACGACTCGACTCAGTACTTC. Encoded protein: CASSRDDSTQYF.

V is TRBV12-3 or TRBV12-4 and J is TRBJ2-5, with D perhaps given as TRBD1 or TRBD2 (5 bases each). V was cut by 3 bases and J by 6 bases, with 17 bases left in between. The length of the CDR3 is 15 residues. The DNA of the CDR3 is TGTGCCAGCAGTTTGGGCAGGGATTACGGGAAGACCCAGTACTTC. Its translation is CASSLGRDYGKTQYF.

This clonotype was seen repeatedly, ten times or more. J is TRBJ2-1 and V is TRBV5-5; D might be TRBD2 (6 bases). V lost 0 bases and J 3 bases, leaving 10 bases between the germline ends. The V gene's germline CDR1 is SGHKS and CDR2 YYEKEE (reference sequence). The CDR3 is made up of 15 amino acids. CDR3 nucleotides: TGTGCCAGCAGCTTGGGGGGCGGGATCTACAATGAGCAGTTCTTC. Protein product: CASSLGGGIYNEQFF.

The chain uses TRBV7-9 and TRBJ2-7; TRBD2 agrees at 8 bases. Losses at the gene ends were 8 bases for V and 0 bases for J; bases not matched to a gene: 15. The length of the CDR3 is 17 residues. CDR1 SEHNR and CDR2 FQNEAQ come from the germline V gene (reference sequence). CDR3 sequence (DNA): TGTGCCAGCGTTATATGGCGGGGGGACCATAGCTCCTACGAGCAGTACTTC. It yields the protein CASVIWRGDHSSYEQYF.